This note documents a single T cell receptor beta chain sequence. This sample was included in a study of blood T cell repertoires in COVID-19. In germline, CDR1 is SGHTA, CDR2 FQGNSA. Losses at the gene ends were 5 bases for V and 6 bases for J; bases not matched to a gene: 9. This CDR3 has 14 amino acids. Assay: immunoSEQ multiplex PCR; the TCRdb copy retains only in-frame clones and omits some. Of about 180,000 clones listed, around 85% were seen once; the top ten hold 3.3%. This clonotype originated in a man aged 55 to 70 with acute or convalescent COVID-19. The V and J genes are TRBV7-2 and TRBJ2-7, with 8 positions matching TRBD2. The sample comprised peripheral blood. This CDR3 is CASSPISGSSEQYF. CDR3 nucleotides: TGTGCCAGCAGCCCAATAAGCGGGAGCAGCGAGCAGTACTTC.